This is a list of T cell receptor beta chains from one sample in a study of shared clonotypes between healthy human individuals. Only in-frame clones appear in the TCRdb table, and some are missing; sequencing was by immunoSEQ multiplex PCR. This sample carries roughly 850,000 clones, 96% of them seen once, and the ten largest clones take less than 0.25%. The sample was naive CD8+ T cells sorted from blood. The receptor set was obtained from a man aged 25 to 40 in good health. Each CDR3 is given with its conserved first and last residue. A D gene is named only where the DNA matches it firmly. Size tells how often a clone was seen (once, few, many) or the class of an expanded clone, and some rows leave it out.

j_gene: TRBJ2-1; d_gene: TRBD2; abundance: NA; v_gene: TRBV7-6; CDR3aa: CASSGGLAASSYNEQFF; CDR3nt: TGTGCCAGCAGCGGGGGACTAGCGGCTAGCTCCTACAATGAGCAGTTCTTC
j_gene: TRBJ2-1; d_gene: TRBD1; abundance: NA; v_gene: TRBV27; CDR3aa: CASSFGTGRIF; CDR3nt: TGTGCCAGCAGTTTTGGGACAGGTAGGATCTTC
j_gene: TRBJ2-7; d_gene: NA; abundance: NA; v_gene: TRBV6-5; CDR3aa: CASSYPGGYEQYF; CDR3nt: TGTGCCAGCAGTTATCCGGGTGGCTACGAGCAGTACTTC
j_gene: TRBJ2-7; d_gene: NA; abundance: NA; v_gene: TRBV5-1; CDR3aa: CASSLTDSYEQYF; CDR3nt: TGCGCCAGCAGCTTGACTGATTCCTACGAGCAGTACTTC
j_gene: TRBJ2-7; d_gene: NA; abundance: NA; v_gene: TRBV11-2; CDR3aa: CASSSQRSLSYEQYF; CDR3nt: TGTGCCAGCAGCTCCCAGCGGAGCCTCTCCTACGAGCAGTACTTC
j_gene: TRBJ2-3; d_gene: NA; abundance: NA; v_gene: TRBV15; CDR3aa: CATSSRTNNAADTQYF; CDR3nt: TGTGCCACCAGCAGCCGGACCAATAACGCAGCAGATACGCAGTATTTT
j_gene: TRBJ2-1; d_gene: NA; abundance: NA; v_gene: TRBV29-1; CDR3aa: CSVGGTEQFF; CDR3nt: TGCAGCGTTGGTGGGACCGAGCAGTTCTTC
j_gene: TRBJ2-7; d_gene: TRBD1; abundance: NA; v_gene: TRBV4-1; CDR3aa: CASSHGTESSYEQYF; CDR3nt: TGCGCCAGCAGCCATGGGACAGAAAGCTCCTACGAGCAGTACTTC
j_gene: TRBJ2-2; d_gene: TRBD2; abundance: NA; v_gene: TRBV9; CDR3aa: CASRTGGTGELFF; CDR3nt: TGTGCCAGCAGAACCGGGGGGACCGGGGAGCTGTTTTTT
j_gene: TRBJ2-1; d_gene: NA; abundance: NA; v_gene: TRBV9; CDR3aa: CASSVGGESYNEQFF; CDR3nt: TGTGCCAGCAGCGTTGGGGGAGAGTCCTACAATGAGCAGTTCTTC
j_gene: TRBJ1-2; d_gene: NA; abundance: NA; v_gene: TRBV6-5; CDR3aa: CASSAATTNYGYTF; CDR3nt: TGTGCCAGCAGTGCAGCCACCACGAACTATGGCTACACCTTC
j_gene: TRBJ2-1; d_gene: NA; abundance: once; v_gene: TRBV7-7; CDR3aa: CASSQGLPNSYNEQFF; CDR3nt: TGTGCTAGCAGCCAAGGACTACCCAACTCCTACAATGAGCAGTTCTTC
j_gene: TRBJ1-1; d_gene: TRBD1; abundance: NA; v_gene: TRBV7-9; CDR3aa: CASSLGQVVGNTEAFF; CDR3nt: TGTGCCAGCAGCCTTGGACAGGTTGTGGGTAACACTGAAGCTTTCTTT
j_gene: TRBJ2-5; d_gene: NA; abundance: NA; v_gene: TRBV9; CDR3aa: CASSANQETQYF; CDR3nt: TGTGCCAGCAGCGCTAACCAAGAGACCCAGTACTTC
j_gene: TRBJ2-7; d_gene: TRBD1; abundance: NA; v_gene: TRBV6-1; CDR3aa: CASTSTGGYEQYF; CDR3nt: TGTGCCAGCACCTCGACAGGGGGTTACGAGCAGTACTTC
j_gene: TRBJ2-2; d_gene: TRBD2; abundance: NA; v_gene: TRBV18; CDR3aa: CASSFSGTSGRANTGELFF; CDR3nt: TGTGCCAGCTCATTCTCCGGGACTAGCGGGAGGGCGAACACCGGGGAGCTGTTTTTT
j_gene: TRBJ1-1; d_gene: NA; abundance: NA; v_gene: TRBV11-2; CDR3aa: CASSLPGYETEAFF; CDR3nt: TGTGCCAGCAGCTTACCGGGTTATGAGACTGAAGCTTTCTTT
j_gene: TRBJ2-5; d_gene: NA; abundance: NA; v_gene: TRBV28; CDR3aa: CASSPSPGFTIGETQYF; CDR3nt: TGTGCCAGCAGTCCTTCCCCCGGATTTACCATCGGGGAGACCCAGTACTTC
j_gene: TRBJ2-7; d_gene: NA; abundance: NA; v_gene: TRBV7-9; CDR3aa: CASSETGNYEQYF; CDR3nt: TGTGCCAGCAGCGAAACAGGTAACTACGAGCAGTACTTC
j_gene: TRBJ1-5; d_gene: NA; abundance: NA; v_gene: TRBV4-3; CDR3aa: CASSQDSTRGQPQHF; CDR3nt: TGCGCCAGCAGCCAAGATAGCACCCGCGGTCAGCCCCAGCATTTT
j_gene: TRBJ1-2; d_gene: NA; abundance: NA; v_gene: TRBV29-1; CDR3aa: CSVESTGDDYGYTF; CDR3nt: TGCAGCGTTGAATCGACAGGCGACGATTATGGCTACACCTTC
j_gene: TRBJ2-7; d_gene: TRBD2; abundance: NA; v_gene: TRBV10-2; CDR3aa: CASRSGSSYEQYF; CDR3nt: TGCGCCAGCAGGAGCGGGAGCTCCTACGAGCAGTACTTC
j_gene: TRBJ1-2; d_gene: NA; abundance: NA; v_gene: TRBV28; CDR3aa: CASSFRGGHHGYTF; CDR3nt: TGTGCCAGCAGTTTTCGGGGGGGTCATCATGGCTACACCTTC
j_gene: TRBJ2-7; d_gene: TRBD2; abundance: NA; v_gene: TRBV29-1; CDR3aa: CSVGLRGGLEQYF; CDR3nt: TGCAGCGTTGGACTACGCGGGGGGCTCGAGCAGTACTTC
j_gene: TRBJ2-7; d_gene: NA; abundance: NA; v_gene: TRBV7-9; CDR3aa: CASSWKIYEQYF; CDR3nt: TGTGCCAGCAGCTGGAAAATCTACGAGCAGTACTTC
j_gene: TRBJ1-1; d_gene: TRBD1; abundance: NA; v_gene: TRBV15; CDR3aa: CATSTDRALNTEAFF; CDR3nt: TGTGCCACCAGCACGGACAGGGCTCTGAACACTGAAGCTTTCTTT
j_gene: TRBJ2-7; d_gene: TRBD1; abundance: NA; v_gene: TRBV29-1; CDR3aa: CSVGTGGASYEQYF; CDR3nt: TGCAGCGTTGGAACAGGGGGCGCATCCTACGAGCAGTACTTC
j_gene: TRBJ2-7; d_gene: NA; abundance: NA; v_gene: TRBV27; CDR3aa: CASSLLSSYEQYF; CDR3nt: TGTGCCAGCAGTTTGCTAAGCTCCTACGAGCAGTACTTC
j_gene: TRBJ2-4; d_gene: NA; abundance: NA; v_gene: TRBV11-2; CDR3aa: CASSPSGQGVTKNIQYF; CDR3nt: TGTGCCAGCAGCCCCTCGGGGCAGGGTGTGACCAAAAACATTCAGTACTTC
j_gene: TRBJ1-1; d_gene: NA; abundance: NA; v_gene: TRBV7-9; CDR3aa: CASSPRGGTEAFF; CDR3nt: TGTGCCAGCAGCCCAAGGGGGGGAACTGAAGCTTTCTTT
j_gene: TRBJ1-2; d_gene: TRBD1; abundance: NA; v_gene: TRBV4-1; CDR3aa: CASSHLQTGSNYGYTF; CDR3nt: TGCGCCAGCAGCCATCTCCAGACAGGGTCTAACTATGGCTACACCTTC
j_gene: TRBJ1-1; d_gene: NA; abundance: NA; v_gene: TRBV28; CDR3aa: CASSFGADEAFF; CDR3nt: TGTGCCAGCAGTTTCGGGGCAGATGAAGCTTTCTTT
j_gene: TRBJ2-1; d_gene: NA; abundance: NA; v_gene: TRBV7-9; CDR3aa: CASSPTAGGVGEQFF; CDR3nt: TGTGCCAGCAGTCCGACGGCCGGAGGAGTCGGCGAGCAGTTCTTC
j_gene: TRBJ1-4; d_gene: NA; abundance: NA; v_gene: TRBV27; CDR3aa: CASSPRGEGEKLFF; CDR3nt: TGTGCCAGCAGTCCCAGGGGAGAGGGAGAAAAACTGTTTTTT
j_gene: TRBJ2-1; d_gene: NA; abundance: NA; v_gene: TRBV7-9; CDR3aa: CASSGGKGYNEQFF; CDR3nt: TGTGCCAGCAGCGGCGGTAAGGGGTACAATGAGCAGTTCTTC
j_gene: TRBJ2-2; d_gene: TRBD2; abundance: NA; v_gene: TRBV10-2; CDR3aa: CASSDYEISGRAGGELFF; CDR3nt: TGCGCCAGCAGTGATTACGAAATAAGCGGGAGGGCTGGCGGGGAGCTGTTTTTT
j_gene: TRBJ1-1; d_gene: NA; abundance: NA; v_gene: TRBV4-3; CDR3aa: CASSQKPFSGTEAFF; CDR3nt: TGCGCCAGCAGCCAAAAACCTTTCTCTGGCACTGAAGCTTTCTTT